Sequencing of this T cell receptor (beta chain) was carried out in a study of post-analysis software for immune sequencing data. TCR beta cDNA libraries had unique molecular identifiers. In TCRdb, the PCR reads were re-called with MiXCR into one record per CDR3 protein. Here the sample spans about 540,000 distinct CDR3 sequences, around a third being singletons. The study's findings and limits: A few TRBV segments appeared more often in patients than in controls, and TRBV5-6, TRBV5-1 and TRBV20-1 were among these.

Trimming removed 3 bases from V and 11 bases from J; junction bases left unmatched: 14. The germline CDR1 and CDR2 sequences are ENHRY and SYGVKD. The CDR3 is 15 amino acids. This clonotype turned up a few times. The target antigen is unknown. Sequencing was performed on blood. V is TRBV10-3 and J is TRBJ1-1; 8 bases are shared with TRBD1. This clonotype was obtained from a girl between 2 and 17 years old with multiple sclerosis. The CDR3 loop reads CAISDRQGPIGGAFF. The CDR3 DNA reads as TGTGCCATCAGTGACCGACAGGGGCCAATCGGGGGGGCTTTCTTT.